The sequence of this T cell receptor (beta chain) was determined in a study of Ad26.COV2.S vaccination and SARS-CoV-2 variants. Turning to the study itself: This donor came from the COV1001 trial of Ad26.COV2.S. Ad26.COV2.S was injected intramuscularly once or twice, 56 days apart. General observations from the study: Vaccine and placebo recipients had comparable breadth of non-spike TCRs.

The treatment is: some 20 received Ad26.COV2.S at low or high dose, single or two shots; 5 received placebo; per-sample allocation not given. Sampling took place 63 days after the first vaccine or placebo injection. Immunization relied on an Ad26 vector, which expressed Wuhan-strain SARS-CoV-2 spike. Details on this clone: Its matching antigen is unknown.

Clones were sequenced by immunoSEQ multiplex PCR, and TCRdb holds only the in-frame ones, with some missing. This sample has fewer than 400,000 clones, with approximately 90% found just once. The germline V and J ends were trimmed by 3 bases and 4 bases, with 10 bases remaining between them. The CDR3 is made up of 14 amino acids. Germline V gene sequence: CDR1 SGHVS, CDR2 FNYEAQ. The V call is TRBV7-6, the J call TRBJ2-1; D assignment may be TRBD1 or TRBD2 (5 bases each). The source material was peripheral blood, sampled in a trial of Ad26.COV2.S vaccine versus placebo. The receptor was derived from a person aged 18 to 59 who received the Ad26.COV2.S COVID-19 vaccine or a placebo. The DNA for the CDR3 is TGTGCCAGCAGCTTTGGGGACGGTTACAATGAGCAGTTCTTC. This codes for CASSFGDGYNEQFF.